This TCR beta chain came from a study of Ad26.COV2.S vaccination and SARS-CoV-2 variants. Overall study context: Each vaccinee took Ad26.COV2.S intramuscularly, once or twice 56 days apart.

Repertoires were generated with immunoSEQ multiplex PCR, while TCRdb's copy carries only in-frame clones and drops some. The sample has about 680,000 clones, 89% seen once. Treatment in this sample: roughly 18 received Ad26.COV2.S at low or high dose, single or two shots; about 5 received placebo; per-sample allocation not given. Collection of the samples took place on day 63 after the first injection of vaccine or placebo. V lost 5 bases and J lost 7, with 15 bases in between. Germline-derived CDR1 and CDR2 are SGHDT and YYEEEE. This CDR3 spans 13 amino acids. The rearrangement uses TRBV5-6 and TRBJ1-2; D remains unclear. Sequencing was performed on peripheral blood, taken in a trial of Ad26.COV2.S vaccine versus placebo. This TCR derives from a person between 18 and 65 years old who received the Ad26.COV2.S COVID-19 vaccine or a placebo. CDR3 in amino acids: CASRPSVWGGYTF. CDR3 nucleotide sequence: TGTGCCAGCAGACCCTCGGTTTGGGGTGGCTACACCTTC.